A single TCR beta chain is shown here with its context. This entry comes from a study of blood T cell repertoires in COVID-19. Study at large: There were acute and convalescent COVID-19 samples, and they came from the United States, Italy and Spain. Sources were T cells, B-cell-depleted T cells, or PBMCs; the material itself was cDNA or gDNA.

Original processing notes: Reference gene primer amplification gave nucleated cell count estimates. Produced via immunoSEQ multiplex PCR; TCRdb's table is partial and in-frame only. From that table come the V and J calls and clone size; the DNA was used to work out D and trimming. The sample lists roughly 250,000 clones, roughly three quarters seen once, with roughly 4% in the top ten. CDR3 size: 15 residues. Germline values: CDR1 MDHEN, CDR2 SYDVKM. Trimming cost V 6 bases and J 0 bases, with 13 bases left between them. Sample: peripheral blood. This TCR derives from a woman aged 40 to 50 with active or convalescent COVID-19. The genes are TRBV28 and TRBJ2-3; a possible D gene is TRBD2 (5 bases). The CDR3 DNA reads as TGTGCCAGCAGCTCGGACTTGAAAAGCACAGATACGCAGTATTTT. This codes for CASSSDLKSTDTQYF.